This TCR beta chain was captured in a study of beta chain features in type 1 diabetes. TCRB transcripts that were expressed got sequenced, as all of the isolated RNA had been reverse transcribed. Roughly 3.7 million reads, on average, came from each naive, central memory and regulatory T cell sample. This table comes from immunoSEQ multiplex PCR, and its TCRdb copy is limited to in-frame clones, with some not included. The table shows a few hundred thousand clones, with 9.6% occurring only once. The V and J ends lost 6 bases and 1 base, in that order; junction bases with no gene match: 4. The CDR3 extends over 14 amino acids. Germline V gene data show CDR1 as SGHTA and CDR2 as FQGNSA. This clone was counted between two and nine times. Its antigen is unidentified. Study results and limitations: The naive, central memory and Treg TCRB repertoires of patients appeared to be more similar to one another than those of healthy donors. Significant though moderate, a shortening of TCRB CDR3s appeared in all four CD4+ subsets of Type 1 diabetes patients. Cells expressing TCR highly could be over-represented by cDNA sequencing.

The sequencing sample was made of central memory CD4+ T cells from blood. This sequence joins TRBV7-2 and TRBJ1-1; 8 bases agree with TRBD1. The sequence was collected from a man aged 30-40 years with type 1 diabetes. Here the CDR3 reads CASRYRGRNTEAFF. CDR3 in DNA: TGTGCCAGCAGGTACAGGGGGAGGAACACTGAAGCTTTCTTT.